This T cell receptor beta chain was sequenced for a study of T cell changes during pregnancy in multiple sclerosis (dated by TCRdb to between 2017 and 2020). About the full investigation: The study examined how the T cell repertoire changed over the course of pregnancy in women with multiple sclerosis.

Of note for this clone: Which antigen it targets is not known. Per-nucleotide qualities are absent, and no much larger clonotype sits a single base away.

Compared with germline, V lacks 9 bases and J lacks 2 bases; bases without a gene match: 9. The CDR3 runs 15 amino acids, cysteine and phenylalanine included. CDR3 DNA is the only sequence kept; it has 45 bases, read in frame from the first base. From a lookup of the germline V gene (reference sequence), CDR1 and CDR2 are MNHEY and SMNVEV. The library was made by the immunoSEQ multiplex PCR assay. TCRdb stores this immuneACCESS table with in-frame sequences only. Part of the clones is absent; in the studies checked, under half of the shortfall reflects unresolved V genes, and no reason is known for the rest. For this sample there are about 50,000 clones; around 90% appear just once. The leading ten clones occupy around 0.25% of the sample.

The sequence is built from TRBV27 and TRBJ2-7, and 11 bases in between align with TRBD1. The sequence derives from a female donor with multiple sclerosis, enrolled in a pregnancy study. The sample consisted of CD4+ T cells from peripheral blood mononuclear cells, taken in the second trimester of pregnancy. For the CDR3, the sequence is CARLPRGQGAYEQYF. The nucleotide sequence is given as TGTGCCAGGTTGCCCCGGGGACAGGGGGCCTACGAGCAGTACTTC.